Presented here are 8 T cell receptor beta chains from one specimen sequenced in a study of T cell changes during pregnancy in multiple sclerosis. TCRdb keeps only in-frame clones here, not all; method: immunoSEQ multiplex PCR. The sample holds about 43,000 clones, almost 90% seen once. The specimen was peripheral blood, collected in the second trimester of pregnancy. Every receptor here comes from a female donor in good health, enrolled as a control in a pregnancy study.

V usage is TRBV30 and J usage is TRBJ2-5; no clear D. V was pared by 2 bases and J by 7 bases, with 14 bases between. Germline CDR1 GTSNPN, CDR2 SVGIG (reference sequence). The CDR3 covers 13 residues. The CDR3 sequence is CAWSSAPAGTQYF. For the CDR3, the DNA is TGTGCCTGGAGTTCGGCGCCGGCAGGGACCCAGTACTTC.

The chain links TRBV7-8 to TRBJ2-3; D ambiguous. Trimming took 3 bases from V and 6 from J, leaving 10 bases between them. CDR3 length: 13 amino acids. CDR1 and CDR2 from the germline V gene are SGHVS and FQNEAQ. CDR3 protein: CASSLGERDTQYF. CDR3 in DNA: TGTGCCAGCAGCTTGGGTGAGAGGGATACGCAGTATTTT. The variable domain in full, with the rest retrieved from reference TRBV7-8 and TRBJ2-3, is GAGVSQSPRYKVAKRGQDVALRCDPISGHVSLFWYQQALGQGPEFLTYFQNEAQLDKSGLPSDRFFAERPEGSVSTLKIQRTQQEDSAVYLCASSLGERDTQYFGPGTRLTVL.

The chain employs TRBV29-1 and TRBJ2-7; a weak D match, TRBD2 (6 bases). Trimming took off 8 bases at V and 4 bases at J, with 21 bases between the two ends. The CDR3 loop spans 14 amino acids. Germline assignment: CDR1 SQVTM and CDR2 ANQGSEA. The CDR3 region is CSSILGGKSYEQYF. The CDR3 DNA follows: TGCAGCTCGATTCTAGGCGGGAAGTCGTACGAGCAGTACTTC.

This rearrangement joins TRBV27 to TRBJ2-7; 7 bases agree with TRBD1. After removal of 5 bases from V and 1 base from J, the junction contained 5 bases not matched to a gene. From germline, CDR1 is MNHEY and CDR2 SMNVEV (reference sequence). The CDR3 totals 14 residues. Here the CDR3 DNA reads TGTGCCAGCAGTCCCCCGGACAGGTCCTACGAGCAGTACTTC. It translates to CASSPPDRSYEQYF.

V and J are TRBV15 and TRBJ2-1; 8 bases are shared with TRBD2. The ends lost 0 bases at V and 4 bases at J; junction bases unmatched: 5. Germline loops: CDR1 LNHNV, CDR2 YYDKDF (reference sequence). The CDR3 loop spans 16 amino acids. In DNA form, the CDR3 reads TGTGCCACCAGCAGAGATCAAGGACTAGCTTACAATGAGCAGTTCTTC. Its protein product is CATSRDQGLAYNEQFF.

The table lists this clone with a count of one. The chain has TRBV5-6 and TRBJ2-1; the match to TRBD1 covers 9 bases. The germline CDR1 and CDR2 sequences are SGHDT and YYEEEE. The V segment lost 0 bases and the J segment 14 bases; nucleotides outside the gene matches: 12. The CDR3 is 15 residues long. CDR3 DNA: TGTGCCAGCAGCTTGGCGGGACAGGGTCGATCATGGGAGTTCTTC. This sequence encodes CASSLAGQGRSWEFF.

The chain joins TRBV19 to TRBJ1-2, with D maybe TRBD1 (5 bases). Germline CDR1 is LNHDA and CDR2 is SQIVND (reference sequence). V lost 5 bases and J lost 2, with 12 bases in between. The CDR3 length is 14 residues. The CDR3 region has the DNA TGTGCCAGTAGTGCAGCTAGGGGAAACTATGGCTACACCTTC. This translates into CASSAARGNYGYTF.

CDR3 amino acids: CASSPFGGAEQYF. The CDR3 DNA reads as TGTGCCAGCAGCCCGTTCGGAGGGGCCGAGCAGTACTTC. The chain recombines TRBV7-6 with TRBJ2-7, with a weak D call TRBD2 (6 bases). Trimming removed 5 bases from V and 6 bases from J, with 14 bases in between. This CDR3 region has 13 residues. The V gene's germline CDR1 is SGHVS and CDR2 FNYEAQ.